This TCR beta chain appears in the sequencing data of a study of beta chain features in type 1 diabetes. Study-wide results and limits: Among type 1 diabetes patients, VDJ junctions had fewer insertions and more deletions. Compared to healthy donors, patients appeared to have naive, central memory and Treg TCRB repertoires that were more alike.

Germline CDR1 is SGDLS and CDR2 is YYNGEE. Trimming took off 0 bases at V and 3 bases at J, with 10 bases between the two ends. The CDR3 loop spans 15 amino acids. Many counts were recorded for this clone. Its target is not known. The authors reverse transcribed all of the isolated RNA, so sequencing captured expressed TCRB transcripts. Mean read depth for naive, central memory and regulatory T cell samples was a few million reads. Using immunoSEQ multiplex PCR, the repertoire was profiled, and TCRdb retains in-frame clones only, with some absent. The sample includes about 200,000 clones, approximately 10% seen only once; the top ten take 1% to 1.5%.

The V and J genes are TRBV9 and TRBJ2-1; possibly TRBD2 for D (5 bases). This receptor was obtained from a man aged 18 to 30 in good health. Sequencing was done on a sample of central memory CD4+ T cells from blood. The CDR3 loop is CASSVGASNYNEQFF. In DNA, the CDR3 is TGTGCCAGCAGCGTAGGGGCTAGCAACTACAATGAGCAGTTCTTC.